This T cell receptor (beta chain) is from a study of regulatory T cells in long-lasting Graves disease. Study context: Graves' patients with a new diagnosis had received antithyroid drugs under 3 months.

This clonotype was seen ten or more times. CDR3 size: 12 residues. V was pared by 4 bases and J by 14 bases, with 3 bases of the junction left unmatched. Per germline, CDR1 MNHEY and CDR2 SMNVEV (reference sequence). Arm-PCR of CDR3 regions with iRepertoire HTBI primers generated TCR beta libraries. In the authors' workflow: Samples collectively showed some 65 TRBV and roughly 15 TRBJ segments. TCRdb ran MiXCR on the multiplex PCR reads and lists one entry per CDR3 protein. The V and J calls and clone size are TCRdb's, not the authors'. The table has approximately 210,000 distinct CDR3 sequences, about 17% seen once. The time point is: newly diagnosed GD, antithyroid drugs for less than 3 months. After RNA was extracted from PBMCs, the TCR library was made from it. Into tubes containing EDTA, approximately 9.4 milliliters of peripheral blood were drawn.

This sequence joins TRBV27 and TRBJ2-3, with 13 bases matching TRBD2. The sequencing here drew on peripheral blood mononuclear cells (PBMCs), taken at new diagnosis, from a patient treated with antithyroid drugs. The clonotype originates from a female donor with Graves disease. The CDR3 protein is CASSSGLAGAYF. CDR3 sequence (DNA): TGTGCCAGCAGTTCAGGACTAGCGGGAGCGTATTTT.